This entry lists 2 T cell receptor beta chains sequenced from one sample in a study of cytomegalovirus exposure and HLA in healthy donors. 13 Jbeta primers and 60 Vbeta primers were used for the PCR. Method: immunoSEQ multiplex PCR; TCRdb's copy keeps in-frame clones and lacks some. Its table lists under 75,000 clones. The sequenced sample consisted of PBMCs. Every receptor here comes from a female donor in good health and CMV-seropositive.

The chain carries TRBV4-3 and TRBJ2-2, with 7 bases matching TRBD2. CDR3 size: 18 residues. CDR1 is LGHNA, CDR2 YSLEER, per germline. V lost 0 bases to trimming and J lost 7 bases; unmatched junction nucleotides: 14. CDR3 nucleotide sequence: TGCGCCAGCAGCCAAGATCCTCCAGCGGGGATCATCGGCGGGGAGCTGTTTTTT. Translation: CASSQDPPAGIIGGELFF.

V usage is TRBV9 and J usage is TRBJ2-3; D might be TRBD2 (6 bases). This CDR3 contains 14 residues. Deletions cut 7 bases from V and 1 base from J, with 13 bases between. Germline lookup yields CDR1 SGDLS and CDR2 YYNGEE. CDR3 DNA sequence: TGTGCCAGCGCTGTTTGGGGGGGCACAGATACGCAGTATTTT. Translating it yields CASAVWGGTDTQYF.